Presented here are 5 T cell receptor beta chains from one specimen sequenced in a study of PD-L1 blockade in urothelial cancer. Sequenced by immunoSEQ multiplex PCR; TCRdb stores in-frame clones only, minus some. Of approximately 41,000 clones listed, over 80% were seen once; the top ten hold roughly 15%. As to time point: pretreatment peripheral blood. Sequenced here: PBMCs, sampled around atezolizumab (anti-PD-L1) treatment. These receptors originate from a man older than 75 with urothelial cancer.

The chain uses TRBV6-5 and TRBJ2-7; 9 bases align to TRBD2. Germline V CDR1 and CDR2: MNHEY, SVGAGI. The V and J ends lost 1 base and 3 bases, in that order; junction bases with no gene match: 7. The CDR3 loop spans 16 amino acids. CDR3 nucleotides: TGTGCCAGCAGTTACTGGGGGGGAGCGGGAGGCTACGAGCAGTACTTC. This gives the protein CASSYWGGAGGYEQYF.

The chain employs TRBV4-1 and TRBJ2-7, with TRBD1 identical over 9 bases. Germline CDR1 is MGHRA and CDR2 is YSYEKL. The CDR3 covers 14 residues. J lost 3 bases, V lost 4 bases, and 4 bases had no gene match. The CDR3 here is CASSRGDRDYEQYF. The CDR3 coding sequence is TGCGCCAGCAGCCGAGGGGACAGGGACTACGAGCAGTACTTC.

This rearrangement joins TRBV5-6 to TRBJ2-7; D is unclear. This CDR3 region has 14 residues. The ends were cut back, 4 bases at V and 2 bases at J, with 13 bases in the middle. From germline, CDR1 is SGHDT and CDR2 YYEEEE. CDR3 sequence: CASSRYGPTYEQYF. The DNA of the CDR3 is TGTGCCAGCAGCCGTTATGGGCCGACCTACGAGCAGTACTTC.

The chain recombines TRBV27 with TRBJ1-5; D gene uncertain. The V end lost 6 bases, the J end lost 0 bases, and 21 bases lay between the germline ends. This CDR3 spans 18 amino acids. The germline gives CDR1 MNHEY, CDR2 SMNVEV (reference sequence). CDR3 in amino acids: CASSQIPPQVYSNQPQHF. The CDR3 DNA reads as TGTGCCAGCAGCCAAATACCCCCCCAGGTTTATAGCAATCAGCCCCAGCATTTT.

This chain uses TRBV10-3 with TRBJ2-3, with 8 positions matching TRBD2. With 11 bases clipped from V and 0 bases from J, the junction kept 10 bases outside the gene matches. Germline V gene data show CDR1 as ENHRY and CDR2 as SYGVKD. CDR3 length: 15 amino acids. The CDR3 nucleotides are TGTGCCGCATCCTCGGGGGGGGCCAGCACAGATACGCAGTATTTT. Protein product: CAASSGGASTDTQYF.